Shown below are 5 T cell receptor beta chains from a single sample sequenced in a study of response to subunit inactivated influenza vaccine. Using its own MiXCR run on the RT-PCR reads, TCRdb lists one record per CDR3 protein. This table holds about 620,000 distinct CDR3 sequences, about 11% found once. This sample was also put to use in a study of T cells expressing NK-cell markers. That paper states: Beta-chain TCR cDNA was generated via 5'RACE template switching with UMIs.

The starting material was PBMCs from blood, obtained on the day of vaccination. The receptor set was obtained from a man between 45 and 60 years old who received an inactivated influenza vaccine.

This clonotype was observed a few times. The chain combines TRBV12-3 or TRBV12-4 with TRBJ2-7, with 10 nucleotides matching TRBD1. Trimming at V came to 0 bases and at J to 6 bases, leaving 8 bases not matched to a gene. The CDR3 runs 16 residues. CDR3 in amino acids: CASSLAQTTGGFEQYF. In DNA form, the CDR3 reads TGTGCCAGCAGTTTAGCCCAGACGACAGGGGGCTTCGAGCAGTACTTC.

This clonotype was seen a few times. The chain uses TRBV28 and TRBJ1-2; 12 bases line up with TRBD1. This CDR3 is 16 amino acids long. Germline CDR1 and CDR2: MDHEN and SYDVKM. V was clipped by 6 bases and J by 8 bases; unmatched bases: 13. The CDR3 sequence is CASSLPGTGGARGYTF. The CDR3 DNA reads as TGTGCCAGCAGCCTGCCGGGGACAGGGGGCGCAAGGGGCTACACCTTC.

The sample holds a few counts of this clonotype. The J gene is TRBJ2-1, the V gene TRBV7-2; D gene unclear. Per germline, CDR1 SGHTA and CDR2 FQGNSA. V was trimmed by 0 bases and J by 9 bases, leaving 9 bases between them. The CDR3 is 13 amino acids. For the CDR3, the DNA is TGTGCCAGCAGCTTAGCGCGCAAGGGTGAGCAGTTCTTC. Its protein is CASSLARKGEQFF.

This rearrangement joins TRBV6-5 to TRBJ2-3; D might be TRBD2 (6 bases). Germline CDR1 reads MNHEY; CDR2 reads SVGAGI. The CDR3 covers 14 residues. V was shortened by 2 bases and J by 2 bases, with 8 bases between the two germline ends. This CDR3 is CASSYGLNTDTQYF. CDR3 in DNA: TGTGCCAGCAGTTACGGACTAAACACAGATACGCAGTATTTT.

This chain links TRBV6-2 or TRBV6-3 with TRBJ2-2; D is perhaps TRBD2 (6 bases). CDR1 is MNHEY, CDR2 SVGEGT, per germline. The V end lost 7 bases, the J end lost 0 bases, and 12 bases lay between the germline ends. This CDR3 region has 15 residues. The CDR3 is CASITGGANTGELFF. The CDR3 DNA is TGTGCCAGCATAACCGGGGGAGCGAACACCGGGGAGCTGTTTTTT.